The TCR beta chain under discussion was sequenced for a study of cytomegalovirus exposure and HLA in healthy donors. Background on the study: According to later analysis, the same platform produced the 120 validation and approximately 700 first-cohort repertoires.

Regarding this clone: Its antigen is undetermined.

Repertoires were generated with immunoSEQ multiplex PCR, while TCRdb's copy carries only in-frame clones and drops some. The table records 60,000 to 65,000 clones, about 96% of them present only once. Points from the study as a whole: There were 160 or so TCR beta chains listed as cytomegalovirus-associated. The tendency of first-cohort TCR clusters to co-occur in the 90 to 150 validation repertoires was the finding of a later analysis.

Germline V gene data show CDR1 as MNHEY and CDR2 as SMNVEV (reference sequence). The germline V and J ends were trimmed by 6 bases and 5 bases, with 14 bases remaining between them. This CDR3 region has 14 residues. This chain connects TRBV27 to TRBJ2-1; possible D gene TRBD2, 7 bases. The sequenced material came from PBMCs. The sequence was obtained from a woman under 30 in good health and CMV-seronegative. This chain's CDR3 is CASRRGGVNNEQFF. CDR3 bases: TGTGCCAGCAGGAGGGGGGGGGTGAACAATGAGCAGTTCTTC.